These 8 T cell receptor beta chains originate from one sample sequenced in a study of cytomegalovirus exposure and HLA in healthy donors. The PCR contained 60 Vbeta and 13 Jbeta primers. Using immunoSEQ multiplex PCR, the repertoire was profiled, and TCRdb retains in-frame clones only, with some absent. Here the sample spans under 150,000 clones, around 83% being singletons. What was sequenced was PBMCs. Receptor source: a man aged 40-50 years in good health and CMV-seropositive.

The rearrangement uses TRBV6-1 and TRBJ2-1; 8 positions agree with TRBD2. Germline V CDR1 and CDR2: MNHNS, SASEGT. V was clipped by 0 bases and J by 13 bases; unmatched bases: 8. The CDR3 sequence is 14 residues long. The DNA of the CDR3 is TGTGCCAGCAGTGAAGCTAGGACTAGCCGGTTCCAGTTCTTC. The encoded protein is CASSEARTSRFQFF.

This clone was seen a few times. The chain carries TRBV5-4 and TRBJ1-6; D is unclear. The CDR3 runs to 13 residues. Trimming left V 1 base short and J 8 bases short, with 7 bases between. Germline CDR1 reads SGHNT; CDR2 reads YYREEE (reference sequence). The CDR3 DNA is TGTGCCAGCAGCTTGACGGGTGATTCACCCCTCCACTTT. It specifies CASSLTGDSPLHF.

The chain has TRBV7-2 and TRBJ1-2; the D is unclear. The CDR3 consists of 11 residues. CDR1 and CDR2 (germline): SGHTA, FQGNSA. Trimming left V 5 bases short and J 6 bases short, with 7 bases between. The CDR3 reads CASSPSHGYTF. The CDR3 bases are TGTGCCAGCAGCCCTTCCCATGGCTACACCTTC.

The V and J genes are TRBV19 and TRBJ1-5, with 8 bases fitting TRBD1. CDR3 length: 17 amino acids. Germline CDR1 and CDR2: LNHDA and SQIVND (reference sequence). The trim removed 4 bases at V and 1 base at J, leaving 9 bases unmatched. CDR3 DNA: TGTGCCAGTAGTACCCTCGGACAGGGAACGAGCAATCAGCCCCAGCATTTT. Translating gives CASSTLGQGTSNQPQHF.

The chain has TRBV4-2 and TRBJ2-1; 8 bases line up with TRBD2. Germline CDR1 is LGHNA and CDR2 is YNFKEQ. The CDR3 is made up of 14 amino acids. V shed 0 bases and J 14 bases; nucleotides not matched to a gene: 9. CDR3 in DNA: TGTGCCAGCAGCCAAGAACTTCGGACTAGCTCCGAGTTCTTC. Amino acids: CASSQELRTSSEFF.

Comment on this clone: Compared with germline, one end of the junction differs, possibly owing to a read error. The CDR3 DNA is TGTGCCAGCAGCGCCGACAGCCTATTC. This codes for CASSADSLF. The V and J genes are TRBV13 and TRBJ1-2, with D possibly being TRBD1 (5 bases). Germline-derived CDR1 and CDR2 are PRHDT and FYEKMQ (reference sequence). The CDR3 spans 9 residues.

The rearrangement joins TRBV9 to TRBJ2-1; D gene uncertain. The germline V gene encodes CDR1 SGDLS and CDR2 YYNGEE. The CDR3 is 14 amino acids. Trimming pared 0 bases from V and 4 bases from J, leaving 8 bases between. DNA for the CDR3: TGTGCCAGCAGCGTAGCCACTGGTTACAATGAGCAGTTCTTC. This codes for CASSVATGYNEQFF.

V usage is TRBV5-1 and J usage is TRBJ2-1; D gene unclear. V was shortened by 2 bases and J by 12 bases, with 9 bases between the two germline ends. Germline CDR1 is SGHRS and CDR2 is YFSETQ. This CDR3 comprises 11 residues. CDR3 amino acids: CASSLSGAQFF. The CDR3 DNA reads TGCGCCAGCAGCTTAAGTGGAGCGCAGTTCTTC.